This TCR beta chain came from a study of T cell responses to AZD1222 COVID-19 vaccine. Regarding the study as a whole: Distributed over spike, vaccine-associated CD4 TCRs predominated at 160-218 and 743-854.

The table came from immunoSEQ multiplex PCR; TCRdb's copy has only in-frame clones and leaves some out. In the table there are around 100,000 clones, 90% of which are singletons. Germline CDR1 and CDR2: MNHEY and SMNVEV (reference sequence). V was cut by 6 bases and J by 0 bases, with 12 bases left in between. CDR3 length: 16 amino acids. Notes on this clone: Its cognate antigen is unknown.

The specimen comprised peripheral blood, sampled on day 0 of AZD1222 vaccination. This chain uses TRBV27 with TRBJ1-6; D unresolved. The TCR comes from an adult in good health. The CDR3 here is CASRLKASSYNSPLHF. CDR3 DNA: TGTGCCAGCAGATTGAAGGCGAGCTCCTATAATTCACCCCTCCACTTT.